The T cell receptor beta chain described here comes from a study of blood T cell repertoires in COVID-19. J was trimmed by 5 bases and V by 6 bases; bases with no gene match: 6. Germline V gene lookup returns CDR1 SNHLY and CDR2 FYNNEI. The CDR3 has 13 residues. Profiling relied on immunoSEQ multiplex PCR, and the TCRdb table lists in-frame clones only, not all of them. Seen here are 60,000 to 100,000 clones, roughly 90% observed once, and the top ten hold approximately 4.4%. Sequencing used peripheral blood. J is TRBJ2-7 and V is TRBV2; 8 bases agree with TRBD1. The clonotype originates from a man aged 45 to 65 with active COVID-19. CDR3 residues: CASRRTGIHEQYF. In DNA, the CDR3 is TGTGCCAGCAGGAGGACAGGGATACACGAGCAGTACTTC.